The rows below give T cell receptor beta chains drawn from one sample of a study of blood T cell repertoires in COVID-19. TCRdb keeps only in-frame clones here, not all; method: immunoSEQ multiplex PCR. The table records approximately 140,000 clones, around 80% of them present only once. Sequences were obtained from peripheral blood. The receptors originated from a human donor with acute or convalescent COVID-19. The donor label of this sample is uncertain. Both conserved end residues are part of each CDR3. Fields, in order: CDR3 protein, CDR3 DNA, clone size, D gene, J gene, V gene. The D gene is left open where the match is weak. Expanded clones get a size class; other rows say once, few or many, or leave the size out.

CDR3: CASSGVSNTGELFF; DNA: TGTGCCAGCTCAGGGGTATCGAACACCGGGGAGCTGTTTTTT; size: NA; D: NA; J: TRBJ2-2; V: TRBV6-5
CDR3: CASSPVRGSGNTIYF; DNA: TGTGCCAGCAGCCCGGTAAGGGGATCTGGAAACACCATATATTTT; size: NA; D: NA; J: TRBJ1-3; V: TRBV3-1/TRBV3-2
CDR3: CASSLGRGTQYF; DNA: TGTGCCAGCAGCTTGGGACGAGGTACGCAGTATTTT; size: NA; D: NA; J: TRBJ2-3; V: TRBV5-6
CDR3: CASTSQLLPGGEQYF; DNA: TGTGCCAGCACCTCCCAGCTCCTACCGGGGGGCGAGCAGTACTTC; size: NA; D: TRBD2; J: TRBJ2-7; V: TRBV7-8
CDR3: CASSQEAGDETQYF; DNA: TGCGCCAGCAGCCAAGAGGCAGGGGACGAGACCCAGTACTTC; size: NA; D: NA; J: TRBJ2-5; V: TRBV4-3
CDR3: CASYGQGRGNTIYF; DNA: TGTGCCAGCTACGGACAGGGACGCGGAAACACCATATATTTT; size: NA; D: TRBD1; J: TRBJ1-3; V: TRBV5-5
CDR3: CASTGGPANEQYF; DNA: TGTGCCAGTACAGGGGGCCCGGCGAATGAGCAGTACTTC; size: NA; D: TRBD1; J: TRBJ2-7; V: TRBV2
CDR3: CASSRGGENSPLHF; DNA: TGTGCCAGCAGTCGCGGAGGTGAGAATTCACCCCTCCACTTT; size: NA; D: NA; J: TRBJ1-6; V: TRBV7-2
CDR3: CASSFDSSYGYTF; DNA: TGTGCCAGCAGTTTCGACAGTTCTTATGGCTACACCTTC; size: NA; D: NA; J: TRBJ1-2; V: TRBV6-6
CDR3: CASSEVPATSGYTF; DNA: TGTGCCAGCAGTGAAGTCCCCGCTACCTCCGGCTACACCTTC; size: NA; D: NA; J: TRBJ1-2; V: TRBV6-1
CDR3: CASSSDSYEQYF; DNA: TGTGCCAGCAGCTCTGACAGCTACGAGCAGTACTTC; size: NA; D: NA; J: TRBJ2-7; V: TRBV11-3
CDR3: CASSLRFERVGGYTF; DNA: TGTGCCAGCAGCTTACGGTTTGAGAGGGTCGGAGGCTACACCTTC; size: NA; D: NA; J: TRBJ1-2; V: TRBV7-2
CDR3: CASSRRGFSGNTIYF; DNA: TGTGCCAGCAGCCGCCGCGGTTTCTCTGGAAACACCATATATTTT; size: NA; D: NA; J: TRBJ1-3; V: TRBV5-8
CDR3: CAWDPGASQPQHF; DNA: TGTGCCTGGGACCCAGGGGCGAGTCAGCCCCAGCATTTT; size: NA; D: NA; J: TRBJ1-5; V: TRBV30
CDR3: CASRGRGGKLFF; DNA: TGTGCCAGTAGGGGGCGCGGCGGAAAACTGTTTTTT; size: NA; D: NA; J: TRBJ1-4; V: TRBV19
CDR3: CAISAGTGTYEQYF; DNA: TGTGCCATCAGTGCCGGGACAGGAACCTACGAGCAGTACTTC; size: NA; D: TRBD1; J: TRBJ2-7; V: TRBV10-3
CDR3: CASSPTSGGGWGTGELFF; DNA: TGTGCCAGCAGCCCCACTAGCGGGGGGGGTTGGGGCACCGGGGAGCTGTTTTTT; size: NA; D: TRBD2; J: TRBJ2-2; V: TRBV7-2
CDR3: CASSSGTSGGKTQYF; DNA: TGTGCCAGCAGCTCCGGGACTAGCGGGGGGAAGACCCAGTACTTC; size: few; D: TRBD2; J: TRBJ2-5; V: TRBV5-4
CDR3: CASSAGQGWTEAFF; DNA: TGTGCCAGCAGCGCCGGACAGGGGTGGACTGAAGCTTTCTTT; size: NA; D: TRBD1; J: TRBJ1-1; V: TRBV2
CDR3: CASSLSPRGQGVVGNQPQHF; DNA: TGTGCCAGCAGTTTATCCCCCCGGGGACAGGGGGTGGTAGGCAATCAGCCCCAGCATTTT; size: NA; D: TRBD1; J: TRBJ1-5; V: TRBV27
CDR3: CASSLKGGYGNTIYF; DNA: TGTGCCAGCAGCTTAAAAGGGGGCTATGGAAACACCATATATTTT; size: NA; D: TRBD1; J: TRBJ1-3; V: TRBV7-9
CDR3: CASSHPDRGNGNTIYF; DNA: TGTGCCAGCAGCCATCCCGACAGGGGAAATGGAAACACCATATATTTT; size: NA; D: TRBD1; J: TRBJ1-3; V: TRBV3-1/TRBV3-2
CDR3: CASSRVNTEAFF; DNA: TGTGCCAGCAGCAGGGTGAACACTGAAGCTTTCTTT; size: NA; D: NA; J: TRBJ1-1; V: TRBV6-5
CDR3: CASSPQVIRSYEQYF; DNA: TGTGCCAGCAGTCCACAGGTTATCAGGTCCTACGAGCAGTACTTC; size: NA; D: NA; J: TRBJ2-7; V: TRBV2
CDR3: CASSGTRDRAYEQYF; DNA: TGTGCCAGCAGTGGAACGAGGGACAGGGCCTACGAGCAGTACTTC; size: NA; D: TRBD1; J: TRBJ2-7; V: TRBV2
CDR3: CASRVDRGNSPLHF; DNA: TGTGCCAGCAGAGTGGACAGGGGTAATTCACCCCTCCACTTT; size: NA; D: TRBD1; J: TRBJ1-6; V: TRBV2
CDR3: CASSREGARTQYF; DNA: TGTGCCAGCAGCCGGGAGGGGGCCAGGACCCAGTACTTC; size: NA; D: NA; J: TRBJ2-5; V: TRBV6-5
CDR3: CATTTSGTDTQYF; DNA: TGCGCCACTACGACTAGCGGCACAGATACGCAGTATTTT; size: NA; D: TRBD2; J: TRBJ2-3; V: TRBV5-1
CDR3: CASSSSGGRETQYF; DNA: TGTGCCAGCAGCTCTAGCGGGGGGCGGGAGACCCAGTACTTC; size: NA; D: TRBD2; J: TRBJ2-5; V: TRBV7-9
CDR3: CASSRAGRGGEKLFF; DNA: TGTGCCAGCAGCCGCGCTGGCAGGGGAGGGGAAAAACTGTTTTTT; size: NA; D: NA; J: TRBJ1-4; V: TRBV5-8
CDR3: CASSPESLGNRGTNYGYTF; DNA: TGTGCCAGCAGCCCTGAGTCTTTAGGGAACAGGGGGACTAACTATGGCTACACCTTC; size: NA; D: TRBD1; J: TRBJ1-2; V: TRBV3-1/TRBV3-2
CDR3: CASSFERGGIGYTF; DNA: TGTGCCAGCTCCTTTGAGAGGGGGGGCATTGGCTACACCTTC; size: once; D: NA; J: TRBJ1-2; V: TRBV7-2
CDR3: CASGGEVEKLFF; DNA: TGTGCCAGTGGGGGGGAGGTTGAAAAACTGTTTTTT; size: NA; D: NA; J: TRBJ1-4; V: TRBV2
CDR3: CASSVAGTGGNTIYF; DNA: TGTGCCAGCAGCGTAGCTGGGACAGGGGGAAACACCATATATTTT; size: once; D: TRBD1; J: TRBJ1-3; V: TRBV9
CDR3: CASSLPQGRGGYTF; DNA: TGCGCCAGCAGCTTGCCCCAGGGCCGTGGAGGCTACACCTTC; size: once; D: NA; J: TRBJ1-2; V: TRBV5-1
CDR3: CAGAGSDYGYTF; DNA: TGTGCCGGCGCAGGGTCCGACTATGGCTACACCTTC; size: NA; D: NA; J: TRBJ1-2; V: TRBV10-3
CDR3: CASSLKSAGDPTNEKLFF; DNA: TGTGCCAGCAGCTTAAAATCGGCAGGGGACCCAACTAATGAAAAACTGTTTTTT; size: once; D: NA; J: TRBJ1-4; V: TRBV7-8
CDR3: CASSPWTGTRYGYTF; DNA: TGTGCCAGCAGTCCATGGACCGGGACACGCTATGGCTACACCTTC; size: few; D: NA; J: TRBJ1-2; V: TRBV5-6
CDR3: CASSWDRKTGELFF; DNA: TGTGCCAGTAGTTGGGACAGAAAAACCGGGGAGCTGTTTTTT; size: NA; D: TRBD1; J: TRBJ2-2; V: TRBV19
CDR3: CASSQEQGQLANYGYTF; DNA: TGTGCCAGCAGCCAGGAACAGGGACAGCTAGCTAACTATGGCTACACCTTC; size: NA; D: TRBD1; J: TRBJ1-2; V: TRBV3-1/TRBV3-2
CDR3: CASTQKQGIGYTF; DNA: TGTGCCAGCACCCAAAAACAGGGGATCGGCTACACCTTC; size: few; D: TRBD1; J: TRBJ1-2; V: TRBV12-3/TRBV12-4
CDR3: CASSTTGWAEYGQYF; DNA: TGTGCCAGCAGTACAACAGGGTGGGCAGAGTATGGGCAGTACTTC; size: NA; D: NA; J: TRBJ2-7; V: TRBV6-5
CDR3: CASRGQALNTGELFF; DNA: TGCGCCAGCAGGGGACAGGCATTGAACACCGGGGAGCTGTTTTTT; size: NA; D: TRBD1; J: TRBJ2-2; V: TRBV5-1
CDR3: CAWSLGRGTEAFF; DNA: TGTGCCTGGAGTCTGGGTAGAGGCACTGAAGCTTTCTTT; size: NA; D: NA; J: TRBJ1-1; V: TRBV30
CDR3: CASSQDYQPQHF; DNA: TGTGCCAGCAGTCAGGACTATCAGCCCCAGCATTTT; size: NA; D: NA; J: TRBJ1-5; V: TRBV6-6
CDR3: CASSQSGPNTEAFF; DNA: TGTGCCAGCAGCCAGTCAGGCCCGAACACTGAAGCTTTCTTT; size: NA; D: NA; J: TRBJ1-1; V: TRBV3-1/TRBV3-2
CDR3: CASSHRTGGEYGYTF; DNA: TGTGCCAGCAGTCACCGGACAGGGGGCGAGTATGGCTACACCTTC; size: NA; D: TRBD1; J: TRBJ1-2; V: TRBV6-5
CDR3: CASSYRDSYYGYTF; DNA: TGTGCCAGCAGTTATCGGGACAGTTATTATGGCTACACCTTC; size: NA; D: TRBD1; J: TRBJ1-2; V: TRBV7-2